This section outlines one TCR beta chain sequence together with its context. In this sample, this clone turned up once. No antigen is known for it. Per-base quality was not reported, and no clone a single base away is much larger than it. This sample is part of a study of OX40 agonist ivuxolimab in advanced cancers. With respect to the entire study: Ivuxolimab was a fully human IgG2 agonistic monoclonal antibody targeting the costimulatory receptor OX40 (CD134). Intravenous ivuxolimab was administered to patients every 2 weeks at six dose levels: 0.01, 0.1, 0.3, 1.5, 3 and 10 mg/kg. Among the roughly 52 dose-escalation patients, some 20 had hepatocellular carcinoma, around 15 melanoma, 9 renal cell carcinoma and 9 head and neck cancer. A male proportion of roughly 85% and a mean age of approximately 61 years, ranging from about 20 to 80, were recorded for the dose-escalation cohort. Prior anti-PD-1, anti-PD-L1 or anti-CTLA-4 therapy was permitted, and checkpoint inhibitors had been received by less than 45% of dose-escalation patients. Partial responses occurred in three dose-escalation patients: two with cutaneous melanoma and one with hepatocellular carcinoma. The point of sequencing TCRbeta in the periphery was to test whether ivuxolimab changed TCR sequence diversity and drove clonal T-cell expansion. The paper covers the monotherapy dose-escalation part of the phase I ivuxolimab trial, which included N of about 50 patients. Points the paper makes about the study in general: In partial responders in the 0.1-3.0 mg/kg groups, normalized peripheral clonal expansion was found to be among the lowest, especially among CD8+ T cells. Low levels of normalized T-cell clonal expansion were also seen in some nonresponding patients. At doses from 0.1 to 3.0 mg/kg, clonal expansion was seen in both CD4+ and CD8+ blood T cells between baseline and week 6. After ivuxolimab, CD8+ T cells had more expanded clones than CD4+ T cells on average. The antigen specificity of the clonally expanded peripheral T cells was not determined.

Patients with a history of autoimmune disease or receiving systemic immunosuppression were excluded from the trial. Peripheral blood for TCR sequencing was collected from all dose cohorts at baseline, on cycle 4 day 1, and on cycle 7 day 1. Samples were obtained from an open-label, multicenter, first-in-human phase I dose-escalation trial of ivuxolimab. Adults with locally advanced or metastatic melanoma, renal cell, hepatocellular, or head and neck squamous cell carcinoma were enrolled in the trial. CD4+ and CD8+ T cells were sorted separately from peripheral blood before TCR sequencing. The germline V gene provides CDR1 MGHRA and CDR2 YSYEKL. Between the V and J ends, shortened by 0 bases and 0 bases respectively, the junction contains 12 bases. The CDR3 sequence holds 16 residues, the cysteine and phenylalanine included. This entry keeps only the CDR3 DNA: 48 bases, framed from base 1. Genomic DNA was isolated from the sorted cells so that the TCRbeta CDR3 region could be sequenced. The immunoSEQ Assay was used for sequencing of TCRbeta CDR3 regions. Sourced from immuneACCESS, this table was stored by TCRdb with only in-frame sequences that have V and J called. A share of the clones is absent; for the studies checked, an unresolved V gene accounts for under half, and the remainder has no known explanation. In all, the sample holds under 40,000 clones, and approximately 87% of those were seen once. Jointly, the top ten make up 30% to 35% of the sample.

This TCR derives from an adult with an advanced solid tumor such as melanoma, head and neck, liver or kidney cancer. The chain joins TRBV4-1 to TRBJ2-7; the D region may be TRBD1 or TRBD2, each matching 5 bases equally. The input for sequencing was CD4+ or CD8+ T cells sorted from blood, taken in a trial of the OX40 agonist ivuxolimab. The nucleotide sequence reads TGCGCCAGCAGCCAAGAGGGGACCAGCCACTCCTACGAGCAGTACTTC. This gives the protein CASSQEGTSHSYEQYF.